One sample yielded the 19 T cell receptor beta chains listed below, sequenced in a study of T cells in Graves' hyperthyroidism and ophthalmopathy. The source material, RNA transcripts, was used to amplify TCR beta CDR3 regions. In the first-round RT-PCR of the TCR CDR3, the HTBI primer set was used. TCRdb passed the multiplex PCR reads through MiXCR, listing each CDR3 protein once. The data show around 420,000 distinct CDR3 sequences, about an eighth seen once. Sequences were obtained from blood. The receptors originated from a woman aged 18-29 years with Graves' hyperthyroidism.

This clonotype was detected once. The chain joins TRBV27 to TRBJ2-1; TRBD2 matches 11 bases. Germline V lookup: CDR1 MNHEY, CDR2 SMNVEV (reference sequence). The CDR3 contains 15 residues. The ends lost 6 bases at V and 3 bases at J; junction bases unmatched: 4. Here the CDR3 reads CASRTSGINYNEQFF. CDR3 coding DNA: TGTGCCAGCAGGACTAGCGGGATTAACTACAATGAGCAGTTCTTC.

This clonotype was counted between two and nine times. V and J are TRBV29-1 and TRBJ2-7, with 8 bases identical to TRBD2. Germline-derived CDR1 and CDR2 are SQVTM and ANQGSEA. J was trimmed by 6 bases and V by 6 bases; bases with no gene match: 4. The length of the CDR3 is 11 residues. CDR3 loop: CSVLRGVEQYF. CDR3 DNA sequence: TGCAGCGTCTTGCGGGGGGTCGAGCAGTACTTC.

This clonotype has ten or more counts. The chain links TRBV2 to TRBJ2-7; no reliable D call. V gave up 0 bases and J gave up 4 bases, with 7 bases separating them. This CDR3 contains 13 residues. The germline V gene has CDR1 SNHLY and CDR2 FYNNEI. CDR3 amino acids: CASSEATLYEQYF. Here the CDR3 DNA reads TGTGCCAGCAGTGAAGCGACCCTGTACGAGCAGTACTTC.

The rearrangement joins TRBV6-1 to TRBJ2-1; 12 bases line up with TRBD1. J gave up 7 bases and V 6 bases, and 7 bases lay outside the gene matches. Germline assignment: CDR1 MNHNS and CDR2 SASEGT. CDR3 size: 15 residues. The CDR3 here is CASRPQGQGANEQFF. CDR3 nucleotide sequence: TGTGCCAGCAGACCCCAGGGACAGGGGGCAAATGAGCAGTTCTTC.

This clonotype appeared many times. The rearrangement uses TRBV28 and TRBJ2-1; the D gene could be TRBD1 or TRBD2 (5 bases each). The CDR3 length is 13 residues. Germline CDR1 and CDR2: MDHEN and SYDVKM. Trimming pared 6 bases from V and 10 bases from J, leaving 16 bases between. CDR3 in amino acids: CASRPGIRDEQFF. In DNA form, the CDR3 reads TGTGCCAGCAGACCCGGGATACGGGACGAGCAGTTCTTC.

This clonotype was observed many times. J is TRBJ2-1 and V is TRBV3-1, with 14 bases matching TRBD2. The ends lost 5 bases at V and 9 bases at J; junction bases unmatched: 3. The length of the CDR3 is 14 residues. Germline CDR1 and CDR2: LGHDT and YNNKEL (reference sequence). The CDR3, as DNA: TGTGCCAGCAGCGGACTAGCGGGAGGCTCTGAGCAGTTCTTC. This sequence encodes CASSGLAGGSEQFF.

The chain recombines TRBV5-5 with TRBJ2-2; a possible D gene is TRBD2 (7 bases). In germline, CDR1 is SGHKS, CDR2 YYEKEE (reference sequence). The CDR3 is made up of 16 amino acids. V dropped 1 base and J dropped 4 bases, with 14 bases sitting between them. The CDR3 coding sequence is TGTGCCAGCAGCTTGTACGGGGGGCTCAGCACCGGGGAGCTGTTTTTT. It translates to CASSLYGGLSTGELFF. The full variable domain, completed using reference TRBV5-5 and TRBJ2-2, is DAGVTQSPTHLIKTRGQQVTLRCSPISGHKSVSWYQQVLGQGPQFIFQYYEKEERGRGNFPDRFSARQFPNYSSELNVNALLLGDSALYLCASSLYGGLSTGELFFGEGSRLTVL.

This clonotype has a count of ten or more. The DNA of the CDR3 is TGTGCCAGCAGTTGGACAGGGGGAGATGAAAAACTGTTTTTT. Its protein is CASSWTGGDEKLFF. This chain connects TRBV28 to TRBJ1-4; 10 bases map to TRBD1. The V segment lost 4 bases and the J segment 6 bases; nucleotides outside the gene matches: 2. The CDR3 runs to 14 residues. In germline, CDR1 is MDHEN, CDR2 SYDVKM.

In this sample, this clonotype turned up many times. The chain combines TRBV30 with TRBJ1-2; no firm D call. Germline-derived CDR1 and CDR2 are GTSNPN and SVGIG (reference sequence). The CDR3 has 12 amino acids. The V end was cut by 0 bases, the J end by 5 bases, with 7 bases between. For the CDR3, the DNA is TGTGCCTGGAGTGTCGACGTGTATGGCTACACCTTC. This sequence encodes CAWSVDVYGYTF.

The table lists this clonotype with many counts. The CDR3 coding sequence is TGTGCCAGCAGCTTAGGGGGACCGGGGGTCCCCGACGAGCAGTACTTC. Residues: CASSLGGPGVPDEQYF. The chain uses TRBV7-9 and TRBJ2-7, with a tentative D call TRBD2 (6 bases). CDR3 size: 16 residues. Between the trimmed V and J ends, which lost 1 base and 5 bases, there was a span of 18 bases. The germline V gene encodes CDR1 SEHNR and CDR2 FQNEAQ (reference sequence).

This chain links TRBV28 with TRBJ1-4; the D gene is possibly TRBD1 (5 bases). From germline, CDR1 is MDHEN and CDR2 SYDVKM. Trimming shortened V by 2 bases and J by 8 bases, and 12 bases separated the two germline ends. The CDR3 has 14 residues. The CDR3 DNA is TGTGCCAGCAGTTTAACCGGGCAGGGAGAAAAACTGTTTTTT. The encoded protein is CASSLTGQGEKLFF.

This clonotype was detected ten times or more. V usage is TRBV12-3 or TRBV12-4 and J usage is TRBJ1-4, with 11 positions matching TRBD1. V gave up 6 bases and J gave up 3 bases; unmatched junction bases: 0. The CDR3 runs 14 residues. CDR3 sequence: CASRDRGPNEKLFF. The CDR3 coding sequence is TGTGCCAGCAGGGACAGGGGGCCTAATGAAAAACTGTTTTTT.

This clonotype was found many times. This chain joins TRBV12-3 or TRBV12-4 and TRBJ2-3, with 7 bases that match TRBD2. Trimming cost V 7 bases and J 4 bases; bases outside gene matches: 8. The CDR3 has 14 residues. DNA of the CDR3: TGTGCCAGCACCTTGGGAGGGCCCTCAGATACGCAGTATTTT. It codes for CASTLGGPSDTQYF.

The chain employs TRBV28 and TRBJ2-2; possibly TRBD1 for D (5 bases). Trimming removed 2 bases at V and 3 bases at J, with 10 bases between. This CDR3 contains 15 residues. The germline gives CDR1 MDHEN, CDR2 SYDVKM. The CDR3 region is CASSLQQVHTGELFF. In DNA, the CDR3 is TGTGCCAGCAGTTTACAACAGGTACACACCGGGGAGCTGTTTTTT.

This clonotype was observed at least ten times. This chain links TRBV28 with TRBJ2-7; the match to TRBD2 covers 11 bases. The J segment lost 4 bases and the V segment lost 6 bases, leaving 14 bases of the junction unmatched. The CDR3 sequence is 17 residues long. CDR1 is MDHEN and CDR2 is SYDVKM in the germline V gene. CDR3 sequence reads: CASRGISLGLADYEQYF. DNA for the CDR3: TGTGCCAGCAGGGGGATCAGCTTGGGACTAGCGGATTACGAGCAGTACTTC.

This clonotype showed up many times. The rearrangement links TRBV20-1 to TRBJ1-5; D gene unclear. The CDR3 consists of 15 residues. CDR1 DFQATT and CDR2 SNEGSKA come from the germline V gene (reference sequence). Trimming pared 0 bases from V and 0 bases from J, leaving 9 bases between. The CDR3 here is CSARDQQHSNQPQHF. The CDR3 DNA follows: TGCAGTGCTAGAGATCAACAGCATAGCAATCAGCCCCAGCATTTT.

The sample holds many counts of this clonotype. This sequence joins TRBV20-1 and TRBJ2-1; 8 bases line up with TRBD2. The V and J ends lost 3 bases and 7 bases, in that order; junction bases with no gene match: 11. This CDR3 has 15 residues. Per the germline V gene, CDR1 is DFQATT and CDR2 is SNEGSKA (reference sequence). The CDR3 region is CSARELAEGINEQFF. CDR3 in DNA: TGCAGTGCTAGGGAACTAGCGGAGGGGATAAATGAGCAGTTCTTC.

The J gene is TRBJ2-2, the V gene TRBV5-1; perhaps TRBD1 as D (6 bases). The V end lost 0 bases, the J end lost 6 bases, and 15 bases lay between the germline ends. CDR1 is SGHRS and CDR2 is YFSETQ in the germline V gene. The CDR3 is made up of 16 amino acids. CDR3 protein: CASSLAIDRTAGELFF. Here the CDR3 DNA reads TGCGCCAGCAGCTTGGCCATCGACAGGACCGCCGGGGAGCTGTTTTTT.

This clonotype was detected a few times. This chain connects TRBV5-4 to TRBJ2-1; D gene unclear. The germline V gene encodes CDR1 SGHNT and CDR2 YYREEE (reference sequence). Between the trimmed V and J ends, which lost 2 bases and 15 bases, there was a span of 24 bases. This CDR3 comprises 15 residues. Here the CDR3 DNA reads TGTGCCAGCAGCTTTATTGGTACGATCCCTGGGGATCTGTTCTTC. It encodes CASSFIGTIPGDLFF.